The sequence of this T cell receptor beta chain was determined in a study of cytomegalovirus exposure and HLA in healthy donors. The overall study: The Caucasian-associated ancestry cluster contained 81% of the approximately 400 genotyped donors.

Study outcomes and limitations: For TCR beta chains, V- and J-gene trimming was later linked to a missense DCLRE1C variant.

Comments on this clone: Its antigen is as yet unknown.

The length of the CDR3 is 15 residues. Germline CDR1 SGHRS, CDR2 YFSETQ. V was pared by 1 base and J by 3 bases, with 10 bases between. PCR amplification relied on 60 Vbeta primers (plus 13 Jbeta primers). The assay was immunoSEQ multiplex PCR, and TCRdb's table has in-frame clones only and misses some. The profile shows 120,000 to 150,000 clones, about 61% of them singletons. Specimen: PBMCs. This sequence originates from a male donor in good health and CMV-seronegative. The chain joins TRBV5-1 to TRBJ2-2; D is possibly TRBD1 (5 bases). The DNA of the CDR3 is TGCGCCAGCAGCTTGAGGCAGGGTTACACCGGGGAGCTGTTTTTT. This gives the protein CASSLRQGYTGELFF.